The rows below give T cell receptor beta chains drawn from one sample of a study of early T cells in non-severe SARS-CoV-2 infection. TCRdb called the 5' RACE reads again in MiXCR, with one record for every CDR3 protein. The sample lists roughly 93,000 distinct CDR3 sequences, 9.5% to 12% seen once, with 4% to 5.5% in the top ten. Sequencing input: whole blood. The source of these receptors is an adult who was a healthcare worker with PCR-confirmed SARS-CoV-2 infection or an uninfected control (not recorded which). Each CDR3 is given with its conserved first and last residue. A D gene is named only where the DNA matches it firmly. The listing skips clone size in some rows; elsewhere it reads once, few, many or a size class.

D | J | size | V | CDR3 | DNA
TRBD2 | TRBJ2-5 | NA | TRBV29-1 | CSVGRGAEETQYF | TGCAGCGTTGGGCGGGGGGCGGAAGAGACCCAGTACTTC
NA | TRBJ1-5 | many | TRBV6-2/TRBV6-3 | CASSFPGDQPQHF | TGTGCCAGCAGTTTTCCGGGCGATCAGCCCCAGCATTTT
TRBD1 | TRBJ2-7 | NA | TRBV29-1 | CSVLGRGRSEQYF | TGCAGCGTTTTGGGCAGGGGGCGATCTGAGCAGTACTTC
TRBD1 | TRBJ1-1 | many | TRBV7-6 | CASSSEPGQGQTEAFF | TGTGCCAGCAGCTCCGAACCGGGACAGGGTCAAACTGAAGCTTTCTTT
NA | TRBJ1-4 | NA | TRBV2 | CASSDRTTNEKLFF | TGTGCCAGCAGTGACCGGACAACTAATGAAAAACTGTTTTTT
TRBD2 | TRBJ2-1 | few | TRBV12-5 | CASGLPPSGGTLNEQFF | TGTGCTAGTGGTCTTCCCCCTAGCGGGGGGACTCTCAATGAGCAGTTCTTC
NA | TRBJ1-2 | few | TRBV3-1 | CASSQDTYGYTF | TGTGCCAGCAGCCAAGACACCTATGGCTACACCTTC
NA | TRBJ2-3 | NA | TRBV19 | CASSPTRRDTQYF | TGTGCCAGTAGTCCTACTAGGCGTGATACGCAGTATTTT
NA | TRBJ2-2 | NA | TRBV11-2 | CASSPVRIRGETGELFF | TGTGCCAGCAGCCCAGTTCGTATAAGGGGAGAGACCGGGGAGCTGTTTTTT
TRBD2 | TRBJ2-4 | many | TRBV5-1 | CASSSTMGGNIQYF | TGCGCCAGCAGCAGTACGATGGGGGGGAACATTCAGTACTTC
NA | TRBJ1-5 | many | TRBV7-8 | CASSLERQHSNQPQHF | TGTGCCAGCAGCTTAGAACGACAGCATAGCAATCAGCCCCAGCATTTT
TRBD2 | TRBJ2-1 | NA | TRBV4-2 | CASSQLAGAVNEQFF | TGTGCCAGCAGCCAACTAGCGGGGGCAGTCAATGAGCAGTTCTTC
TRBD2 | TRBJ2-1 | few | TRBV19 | CASSIVPGTSRGHEQFF | TGTGCCAGTAGTATAGTCCCAGGGACTAGCAGGGGCCATGAGCAGTTCTTC
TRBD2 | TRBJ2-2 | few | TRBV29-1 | CSVRGVSGREVAGELFF | TGCAGCGTTCGAGGTGTTAGCGGGAGGGAAGTCGCCGGGGAGCTGTTTTTT
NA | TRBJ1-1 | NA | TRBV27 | CASSLSRGYGTEAFF | TGTGCCAGCAGTTTATCTCGGGGGTATGGCACTGAAGCTTTCTTT
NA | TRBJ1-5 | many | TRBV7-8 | CASSLALDQPQHF | TGTGCCAGCAGCTTAGCGCTCGATCAGCCCCAGCATTTT
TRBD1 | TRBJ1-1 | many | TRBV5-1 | CASSLVGRGTEAFF | TGCGCCAGCAGCTTGGTGGGCAGGGGGACTGAAGCTTTCTTT
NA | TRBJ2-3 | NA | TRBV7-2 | CASSTTRGDTQYF | TGTGCCAGCAGCACCACACGAGGTGATACGCAGTATTTT
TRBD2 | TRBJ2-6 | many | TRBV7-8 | CASTLTSGGYLGGANVLTF | TGTGCCAGCACGCTGACTAGCGGGGGGTATTTGGGAGGGGCCAACGTCCTGACTTTC
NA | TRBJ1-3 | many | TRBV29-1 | CSVVAGSGNTIYF | TGCAGCGTTGTCGCGGGGTCTGGAAACACCATATATTTT
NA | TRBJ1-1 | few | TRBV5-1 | CASTFDNRNTEAFF | TGCGCCAGCACCTTCGACAATAGGAACACTGAAGCTTTCTTT
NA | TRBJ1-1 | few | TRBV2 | CASIPDTNTEAFF | TGTGCCAGCATTCCCGACACGAACACTGAAGCTTTCTTT
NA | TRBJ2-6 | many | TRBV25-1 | CASRESSASGANVLTF | TGTGCCAGCAGGGAGAGCTCTGCCTCTGGGGCCAACGTCCTGACTTTC
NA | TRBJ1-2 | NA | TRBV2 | CASRETDGAGYTF | TGTGCCAGCAGAGAAACGGACGGGGCTGGCTACACCTTC
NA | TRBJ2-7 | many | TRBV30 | CAWSPNGRRRYEQYF | TGTGCCTGGAGTCCAAACGGACGGCGACGCTACGAGCAGTACTTC
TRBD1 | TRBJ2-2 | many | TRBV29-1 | CSSGDRVTGELFF | TGCAGCTCCGGGGACAGGGTCACCGGGGAGCTGTTTTTT
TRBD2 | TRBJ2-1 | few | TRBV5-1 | CASSRTSMKNEQFF | TGCGCCAGCAGCAGGACTAGCATGAAGAATGAGCAGTTCTTC
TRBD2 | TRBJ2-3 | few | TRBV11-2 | CASSYYASGSTDTQYF | TGTGCCAGCAGCTATTACGCTAGCGGGAGCACAGATACGCAGTATTTT
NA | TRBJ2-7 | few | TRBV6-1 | CASSEAPTYEQYF | TGTGCCAGCAGTGAGGCCCCTACCTACGAGCAGTACTTC
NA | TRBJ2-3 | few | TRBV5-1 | CASRISTDTQYF | TGCGCCAGCAGAATCAGCACAGATACGCAGTATTTT
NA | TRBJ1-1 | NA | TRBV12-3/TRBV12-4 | CASSGWTANTEAFF | TGTGCCAGCAGTGGATGGACAGCGAACACTGAAGCTTTCTTT
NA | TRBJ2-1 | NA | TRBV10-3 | CAIISVSPSYNEQFF | TGTGCCATCATTTCTGTCAGTCCCTCCTACAATGAGCAGTTCTTC
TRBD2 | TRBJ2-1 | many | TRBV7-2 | CASSLSSGTSSSYF | TGTGCCAGCAGCCTCTCATCCGGGACTAGCTCCTCATACTTC
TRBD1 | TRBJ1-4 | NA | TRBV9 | CASSPTRGQGREKLFF | TGTGCCAGCAGCCCTACCAGGGGACAGGGCCGGGAAAAACTGTTTTTT
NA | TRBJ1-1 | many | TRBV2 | CASSDVAGRHTEAFF | TGTGCCAGCAGTGATGTAGCAGGGAGACACACTGAAGCTTTCTTT
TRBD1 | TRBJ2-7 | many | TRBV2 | CASRRTGGFEQYF | TGTGCCAGCAGGCGGACAGGGGGATTCGAGCAGTACTTC
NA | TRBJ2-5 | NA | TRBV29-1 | CSGAARETQYF | TGCAGCGGGGCAGCCCGGGAGACCCAGTACTTC